Presented here are 12 T cell receptor beta chains from one specimen sequenced in a study of control samples from healthy donors and cancer patients. Measured with immunoSEQ multiplex PCR; TCRdb has only the in-frame clones, and not every one. Of some 40,000 clones listed, around 82% are singletons. The specimen was PBMCs. These TCRs come from a woman in her fifties or sixties with lung cancer.

J is TRBJ1-6 and V is TRBV14, with 9 bases that match TRBD1. Germline V gene lookup returns CDR1 SGHDN and CDR2 FVKESK. After removal of 0 bases from V and 8 bases from J, the junction contained 5 bases not matched to a gene. The CDR3 sequence is 16 residues long. CDR3 nucleotides: TGTGCCAGCAGCCAAGATCGGGGACAGGGTGATTCACCCCTCCACTTT. Amino acid sequence: CASSQDRGQGDSPLHF.

The J gene is TRBJ2-2, the V gene TRBV10-1, with 11 positions matching TRBD1. The CDR3 covers 16 residues. V trimming: 2 bases; J trimming: 7 bases; junction bases outside the gene matches: 6. Germline V gives CDR1 WNHNN, CDR2 SYGVQD (reference sequence). The CDR3 region is CASSEAGDRGGGELFF. CDR3 coding DNA: TGCGCCAGCAGTGAGGCGGGGGACAGGGGGGGCGGGGAGCTGTTTTTT.

The chain couples TRBV5-1 to TRBJ1-1; no clear D. The CDR3 spans 14 residues. V lost 6 bases and J 4 bases, leaving 16 bases between the germline ends. Per the germline V gene, CDR1 is SGHRS and CDR2 is YFSETQ. CDR3 nucleotides: TGCGCCAGCACAGCAGAGGCCCAGAGCACTGAAGCTTTCTTT. Translated: CASTAEAQSTEAFF.

The chain uses TRBV6-5 and TRBJ1-1, with D maybe TRBD1 (5 bases). Germline V gene data show CDR1 as MNHEY and CDR2 as SVGAGI. Trimming left V 5 bases short and J 2 bases short, with 12 bases between. The length of the CDR3 is 14 residues. This CDR3 is CASSKGSRNTEAFF. As DNA, the CDR3 is TGTGCCAGCAGTAAGGGGTCTCGAAACACTGAAGCTTTCTTT.

The chain carries TRBV12-5 and TRBJ1-1; D is undetermined. V was cut by 0 bases and J by 0 bases, with 17 bases left in between. The CDR3 length is 18 residues. CDR1 and CDR2 from the germline V gene are LGHNT and FRNRAP. In DNA, the CDR3 is TGTGCTAGTGGTTTGGTAACAATATCCGGCAGAGTGAACACTGAAGCTTTCTTT. This sequence encodes CASGLVTISGRVNTEAFF.

The J gene is TRBJ2-2, the V gene TRBV7-2, with D perhaps matching TRBD1 (5 bases). Germline V CDR1 and CDR2: SGHTA, FQGNSA. This CDR3 region has 16 residues. With 2 bases removed from V and 0 bases from J, the gap between germline ends came to 10 bases. In DNA, the CDR3 is TGTGCCAGCAGCTTATTAGGGGCCGCGAACACCGGGGAGCTGTTTTTT. Translating gives CASSLLGAANTGELFF.

The DNA for the CDR3 is TGCGCCAGCAGCGGGGAAGGGGGCGCGGCTTCACCCCTCCACTTT. Its protein is CASSGEGGAASPLHF. The chain uses TRBV5-1 and TRBJ1-6; 7 positions agree with TRBD1. Trimming at V came to 4 bases and at J to 9 bases, leaving 10 bases not matched to a gene. Per the germline V gene, CDR1 is SGHRS and CDR2 is YFSETQ. The CDR3 has 15 residues.

This clone was seen a handful of times. The chain joins TRBV5-1 to TRBJ2-5, with D hard to call. This CDR3 is built from 13 residues. Germline V gives CDR1 SGHRS, CDR2 YFSETQ. V was trimmed by 0 bases and J by 5 bases, leaving 8 bases between them. CDR3 DNA sequence: TGCGCCAGCAGCTTGGCCCGCGAGGAGACCCAGTACTTC. It yields the protein CASSLAREETQYF.

The chain couples TRBV18 to TRBJ2-3; TRBD1 might be the D (6 bases). Looked up from germline, CDR1 is KGHSH and CDR2 is LQKENI. The V and J ends lost 3 bases and 6 bases respectively, with 16 bases between them. CDR3 size: 15 residues. The CDR3 DNA follows: TGTGCCAGCTCACCGGACAGTAGTATAGGTGATACGCAGTATTTT. This codes for CASSPDSSIGDTQYF.

The chain recombines TRBV15 with TRBJ2-2; D is undetermined. The CDR3 runs to 18 residues. Germline V gene lookup returns CDR1 LNHNV and CDR2 YYDKDF (reference sequence). The V and J ends lost 1 base and 1 base respectively, with 16 bases between them. The CDR3 reads CATSRGAASWGNTGELFF. The CDR3 coding sequence is TGTGCCACCAGCAGAGGCGCGGCCTCTTGGGGGAACACCGGGGAGCTGTTTTTT.

The J gene is TRBJ1-2, the V gene TRBV27; no definite D call. The CDR3 has 12 amino acids. The V and J ends lost 3 bases and 2 bases respectively, with 4 bases between them. CDR1 and CDR2 (germline): MNHEY, SMNVEV (reference sequence). As DNA, the CDR3 is TGTGCCAGCAGTTTCCCGAACTATGGCTACACCTTC. It encodes CASSFPNYGYTF.

This chain uses TRBV15 with TRBJ1-1; D is ambiguous. This CDR3 is 13 amino acids long. Between the trimmed V and J ends, which lost 1 base and 6 bases, there was a span of 9 bases. The germline gives CDR1 LNHNV, CDR2 YYDKDF (reference sequence). Here the CDR3 DNA reads TGTGCCACCAGCAGAGCCGAACCCGCTGAAGCTTTCTTT. It encodes CATSRAEPAEAFF.